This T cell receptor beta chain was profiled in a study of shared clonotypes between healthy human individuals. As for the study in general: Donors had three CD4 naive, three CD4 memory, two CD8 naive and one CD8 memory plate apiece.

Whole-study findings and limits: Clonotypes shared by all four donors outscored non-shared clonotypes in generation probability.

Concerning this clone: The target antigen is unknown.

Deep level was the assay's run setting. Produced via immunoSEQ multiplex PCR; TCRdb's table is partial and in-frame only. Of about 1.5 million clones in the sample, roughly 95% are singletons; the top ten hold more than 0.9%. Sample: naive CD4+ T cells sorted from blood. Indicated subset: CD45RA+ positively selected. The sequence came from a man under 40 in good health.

The CDR3 loop reads CASSEVVGVPGELFF. CDR3 nucleotides: TGTGCCAGCAGTGAAGTTGTAGGGGTACCCGGGGAGCTGTTTTTT. The chain has TRBV6-1 and TRBJ2-2, with D tentatively TRBD1 (5 bases). CDR3 length: 15 residues. Germline V gene lookup returns CDR1 MNHNS and CDR2 SASEGT. Trimming pared 1 base from V and 6 bases from J, leaving 12 bases between.